This entry features one T cell receptor (beta chain) sequence. What it recognizes is unknown. The germline V gene encodes CDR1 SGHRS and CDR2 YFSETQ. J was trimmed by 4 bases and V by 5 bases; bases with no gene match: 7. The CDR3 has 15 amino acids. This entry is derived from a study of cytomegalovirus exposure and HLA in healthy donors. The study's findings and limits: There were some V segments, including TRBV6-2 and TRBV6-3, excluded as indistinguishable.

Researchers ran the PCR with 60 Vbeta and 13 Jbeta primers. Sequencing used immunoSEQ multiplex PCR; TCRdb keeps in-frame clones, though not all of them. Counted here are 100,000 to 150,000 clones, around three quarters occurring once; the ten biggest clones make up roughly 3%. The gene calls are TRBV5-1 and TRBJ1-5; 9 bases line up with TRBD1. Material for sequencing was PBMCs. The sequence derives from a woman between 55 and 75 years old in good health and CMV-seropositive. For the CDR3, the DNA is TGCGCCAGCAGTCCTGGGGGACAGGGTAATCAGCCCCAGCATTTT. Translated, it gives CASSPGGQGNQPQHF. The entire variable domain, with the rest obtained from reference TRBV5-1 and TRBJ1-5, is as follows: KAGVTQTPRYLIKTRGQQVTLSCSPISGHRSVSWYQQTPGQGLQFLFEYFSETQRNKGNFPGRFSGRQFSNSRSEMNVSTLELGDSALYLCASSPGGQGNQPQHFGDGTRLSIL.